These T cell receptor beta chains were read from a single sample in a study of T cells in Graves' hyperthyroidism and ophthalmopathy. TCRdb reprocessed the multiplex PCR reads with MiXCR, giving one entry per CDR3 protein. The sample comprises approximately 640,000 distinct CDR3 sequences, 15% to 20% of which are singletons, and 3% to 4% rests with the top ten. The sequenced sample consisted of blood. The origin of the receptors is a woman under 40 with Graves' hyperthyroidism. Both conserved end residues are part of each CDR3. The D gene is left open where the match is weak. Clone size is not always given. Where it is, it says once, few, many or a class for expanded clones.

J gene,clone size,V gene,D gene,CDR3 protein,CDR3 DNA
TRBJ2-3,many,TRBV7-9,TRBD2,CAGGVSGSPDTQYF,TGTGCCGGAGGGGTGAGCGGGAGTCCGGATACGCAGTATTTT
TRBJ1-2,.,TRBV18,.,CASSPLADPAMAYTF,TGTGCCAGCTCACCACTGGCGGATCCTGCTATGGCCTACACCTTC
TRBJ2-5,many,TRBV3-1,.,CASSEGKTQYF,TGTGCCAGCTCCGAGGGGAAGACCCAGTACTTC
TRBJ2-3,many,TRBV28,TRBD1,CASSPWDRGTDTQYF,TGTGCCAGCAGCCCCTGGGACAGGGGAACAGATACGCAGTATTTT
TRBJ1-5,.,TRBV11-2,.,CASSFISGELQPQHF,TGTGCCAGCAGCTTTATATCCGGGGAACTTCAGCCCCAGCATTTT
TRBJ2-7,few,TRBV27,.,CASRGHSSYEQYF,TGTGCCAGCAGGGGACATAGCTCCTACGAGCAGTACTTC
TRBJ1-2,few,TRBV5-1,.,CASSTLRDAAKDGYTF,TGCGCCAGCAGCACGCTCCGGGACGCAGCAAAAGATGGCTACACCTTC
TRBJ2-7,few,TRBV9,TRBD2,CASSVGGRAHEQYF,TGTGCCAGCAGCGTAGGCGGGAGGGCCCACGAGCAGTACTTC
TRBJ1-5,.,TRBV3-1,.,CASSQDVGGRQPQHF,TGTGCCAGCAGCCAAGATGTGGGGGGCAGGCAGCCCCAGCATTTT
TRBJ2-1,many,TRBV11-1,.,CASSWLRDTLNNEQFF,TGTGCCAGCAGCTGGTTACGGGACACCCTTAACAATGAGCAGTTCTTC
TRBJ2-3,few,TRBV4-1,.,CASSQDLVPITDTQYF,TGCGCCAGCAGCCAAGATTTAGTACCGATCACAGATACGCAGTATTTT
TRBJ2-1,few,TRBV20-1,TRBD2,CSALGLTSGGYNEQFF,TGCAGTGCTCTCGGACTGACTAGCGGGGGGTACAATGAGCAGTTCTTC
TRBJ2-1,many,TRBV27,.,CASGGVPYNEQFF,TGTGCCAGCGGGGGTGTCCCCTACAATGAGCAGTTCTTC
TRBJ1-5,many,TRBV12-3/TRBV12-4,.,CASSPRGPISAQHF,TGTGCCAGCAGTCCCCGGGGACCGATCTCGGCCCAGCATTTT
TRBJ1-5,.,TRBV28,.,CASRRGRGNQPQHF,TGTGCCAGCAGACGGGGCCGTGGCAATCAGCCCCAGCATTTT
TRBJ2-7,many,TRBV18,.,CASSPSSIAYEQYF,TGTGCCAGCTCACCTTCATCTATTGCCTACGAGCAGTACTTC
TRBJ1-3,few,TRBV6-1,TRBD1,CASRRQGVSGNTIYF,TGTGCCAGCAGGCGACAGGGGGTTTCTGGAAACACCATATATTTT
TRBJ2-1,.,TRBV5-1,TRBD1,CASSPGVQRGGDRDYNEQFF,TGCGCCAGCAGCCCTGGTGTTCAACGGGGCGGGGACAGGGATTACAATGAGCAGTTCTTC
TRBJ2-3,.,TRBV2,TRBD2,CASSEAQTSGSSADTQYF,TGTGCCAGCAGTGAAGCGCAGACTAGCGGGAGTTCGGCAGATACGCAGTATTTT
TRBJ2-4,few,TRBV18,.,CASSQDREGDIQYF,TGTGCCAGCTCACAAGACAGGGAGGGGGACATTCAGTACTTC
TRBJ2-1,.,TRBV27,TRBD2,CASRGRAGGLRNEQFF,TGTGCCAGCAGGGGCAGAGCGGGAGGCCTACGGAATGAGCAGTTCTTC
TRBJ1-6,.,TRBV12-3/TRBV12-4,TRBD1,CASSPGQAPDSPLHF,TGTGCCAGCAGCCCGGGACAGGCTCCTGATTCACCCCTCCACTTT
TRBJ2-3,many,TRBV28,TRBD2,CASSLSGLAGGPADTQYF,TGTGCCAGCAGTTTATCCGGACTAGCGGGAGGACCCGCAGATACGCAGTATTTT
TRBJ2-3,few,TRBV4-2,.,CASSQVGSGTPSTDTQYF,TGTGCCAGCAGCCAAGTGGGGTCCGGGACGCCGAGCACAGATACGCAGTATTTT
TRBJ2-1,.,TRBV29-1,TRBD2,CSAGPSGRKNEQFF,TGCAGCGCCGGGCCTAGCGGGAGGAAGAATGAGCAGTTCTTC
TRBJ1-2,many,TRBV6-1,.,CASSEPESRAYGYTF,TGTGCCAGCAGTGAACCCGAAAGCCGCGCCTATGGCTACACCTTC
TRBJ1-2,few,TRBV27,.,CASSFAEETFYGYTF,TGTGCCAGCAGTTTTGCGGAGGAGACGTTCTATGGCTACACCTTC
TRBJ2-1,.,TRBV9,TRBD2,CASSVGLAIYNERFF,TGTGCCAGCAGCGTAGGACTAGCTATCTACAATGAGCGGTTCTTC
TRBJ2-3,many,TRBV18,.,CASSPPTSRDTQYF,TGTGCCAGCTCACCACCGACCAGCCGAGATACGCAGTATTTT
TRBJ2-1,many,TRBV27,TRBD1,CASTWGQGYEQFF,TGTGCCAGCACCTGGGGACAGGGGTATGAGCAGTTCTTC
TRBJ2-7,many,TRBV6-1,.,CASSGGRHEQYF,TGTGCCAGCAGCGGCGGACGACACGAGCAGTACTTC
TRBJ1-5,.,TRBV18,TRBD1,CASSGDRVEPQHF,TGTGCCAGCTCGGGGGACAGGGTTGAGCCCCAGCATTTT
TRBJ1-5,many,TRBV18,.,CASSRERYSNQPQHF,TGTGCCAGCTCACGGGAGAGGTATAGCAATCAGCCCCAGCATTTT
TRBJ1-5,many,TRBV12-3/TRBV12-4,.,CASSFGGDSNQPQHF,TGTGCCAGCAGTTTCGGAGGGGATAGCAATCAGCCCCAGCATTTT
TRBJ2-5,.,TRBV4-2,.,CASSQTRRTGEYF,TGTGCCAGCAGCCAAACTCGACGCACCGGGGAGTACTTC
TRBJ1-2,few,TRBV27,.,CASSPRWNYGYTF,TGTGCCAGCAGTCCCCGATGGAACTATGGCTACACCTTC
TRBJ2-3,few,TRBV2,.,CASLTGTDTQYF,TGTGCCAGCTTGACGGGAACAGATACGCAGTATTTT
TRBJ2-4,many,TRBV12-3/TRBV12-4,.,CASSFQGGLAKNIQYF,TGTGCCAGCAGTTTCCAGGGGGGCTTGGCCAAAAACATTCAGTACTTC
TRBJ2-5,.,TRBV6-2/TRBV6-3,.,CAARTEETQYF,TGTGCCGCCCGGACCGAAGAGACCCAGTACTTC
TRBJ2-1,many,TRBV20-1,.,CSARQINYNEQFF,TGCAGTGCTAGACAGATAAACTACAATGAGCAGTTCTTC